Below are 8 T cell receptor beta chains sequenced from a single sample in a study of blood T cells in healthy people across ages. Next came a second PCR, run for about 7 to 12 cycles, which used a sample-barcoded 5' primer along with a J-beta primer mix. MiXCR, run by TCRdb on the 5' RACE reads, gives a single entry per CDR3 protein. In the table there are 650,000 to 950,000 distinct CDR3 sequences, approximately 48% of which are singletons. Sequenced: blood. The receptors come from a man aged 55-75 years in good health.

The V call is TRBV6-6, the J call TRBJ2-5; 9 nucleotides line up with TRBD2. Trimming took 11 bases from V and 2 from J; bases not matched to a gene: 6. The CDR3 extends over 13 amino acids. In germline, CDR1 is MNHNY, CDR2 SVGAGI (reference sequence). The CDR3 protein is CAVVAGEQETQYF. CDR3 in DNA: TGTGCCGTTGTAGCGGGGGAGCAAGAGACCCAGTACTTC.

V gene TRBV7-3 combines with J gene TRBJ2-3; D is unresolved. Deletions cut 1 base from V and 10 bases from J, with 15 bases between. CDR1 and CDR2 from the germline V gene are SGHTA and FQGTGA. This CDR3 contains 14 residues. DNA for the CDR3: TGTGCCAGCAGCTTAAACCCGACGGCCTTTCCGCAGTATTTT. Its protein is CASSLNPTAFPQYF. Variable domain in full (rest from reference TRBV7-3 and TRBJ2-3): GAGVSQTPSNKVTEKGKYVELRCDPISGHTALYWYRQSLGQGPEFLIYFQGTGAADDSGLPNDRFFAVRPEGSVSTLKIQRTERGDSAVYLCASSLNPTAFPQYFGPGTRLTVL.

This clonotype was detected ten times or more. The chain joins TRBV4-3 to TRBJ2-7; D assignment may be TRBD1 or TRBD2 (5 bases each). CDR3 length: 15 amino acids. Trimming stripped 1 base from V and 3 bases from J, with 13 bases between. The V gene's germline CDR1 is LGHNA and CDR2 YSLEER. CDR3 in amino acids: CASSQGQSGLYEQYF. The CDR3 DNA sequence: TGCGCCAGCAGCCAAGGTCAATCGGGGCTCTACGAGCAGTACTTC.

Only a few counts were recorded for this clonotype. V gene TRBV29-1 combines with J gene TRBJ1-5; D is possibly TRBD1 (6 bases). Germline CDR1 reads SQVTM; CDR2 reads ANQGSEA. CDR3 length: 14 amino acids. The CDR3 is CRITGLKSNQPQHF. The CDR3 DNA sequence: TGCAGGATAACAGGGTTGAAGAGCAATCAGCCCCAGCATTTT.

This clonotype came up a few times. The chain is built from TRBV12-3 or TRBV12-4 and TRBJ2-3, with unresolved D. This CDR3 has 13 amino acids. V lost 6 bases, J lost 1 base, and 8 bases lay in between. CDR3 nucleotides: TGTGCCAGCAGGCCTGGGGGCACAGATACGCAGTATTTT. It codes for CASRPGGTDTQYF.

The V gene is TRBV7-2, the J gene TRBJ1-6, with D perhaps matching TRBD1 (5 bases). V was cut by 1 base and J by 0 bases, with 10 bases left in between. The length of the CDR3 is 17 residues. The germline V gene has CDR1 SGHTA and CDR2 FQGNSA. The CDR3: CASSLVAGSSYNSPLHF. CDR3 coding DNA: TGTGCCAGCAGCTTAGTTGCAGGGAGCTCCTATAATTCACCCCTCCACTTT.

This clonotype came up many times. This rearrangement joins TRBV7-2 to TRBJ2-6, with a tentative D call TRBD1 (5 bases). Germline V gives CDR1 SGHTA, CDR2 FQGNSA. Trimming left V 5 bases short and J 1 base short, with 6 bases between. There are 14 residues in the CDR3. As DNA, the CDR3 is TGTGCCAGCAGCCCAGGGTCTGGGGCCAACGTCCTGACTTTC. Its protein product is CASSPGSGANVLTF.

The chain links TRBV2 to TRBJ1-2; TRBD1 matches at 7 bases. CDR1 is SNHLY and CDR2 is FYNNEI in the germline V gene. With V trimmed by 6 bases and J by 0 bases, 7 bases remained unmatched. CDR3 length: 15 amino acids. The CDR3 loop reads CASSQRTGANYGYTF. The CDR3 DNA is TGTGCCAGCAGCCAAAGGACAGGAGCTAACTATGGCTACACCTTC. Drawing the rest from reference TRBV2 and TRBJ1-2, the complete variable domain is EPEVTQTPSHQVTQMGQEVILRCVPISNHLYFYWYRQILGQKVEFLVSFYNNEISEKSEIFDDQFSVERPDGSNFTLKIRSTKLEDSAMYFCASSQRTGANYGYTFGSGTRLTVV.